One T cell receptor (beta chain) is described in this entry. Its antigen remains unknown. The data derive from a study of Ad26.COV2.S vaccination and SARS-CoV-2 variants. Looking at the study overall: Intramuscularly, Ad26.COV2.S was given either once or twice, 56 days apart.

Profiled with immunoSEQ multiplex PCR; TCRdb holds only in-frame clones, not every one. The data contain 500,000 or so clones, 70% to 90% of them seen just once; the ten biggest clones take up about 13%. Study-wide points: Non-spike TCR breadth showed similarity between vaccine and placebo recipients. The authors reported substantial breadth in spike-specific CD8+ and CD4+ T cell responses after vaccination.

Trimming left V 4 bases short and J 0 bases short, with 7 bases between. Germline CDR1 LNHDA, CDR2 SQIVND (reference sequence). The length of the CDR3 is 14 residues. The sample's treatment: 15 to 20 received Ad26.COV2.S at low or high dose, single or two shots; about 5 received placebo; per-sample allocation not given. Day 63 following the first vaccine or placebo injection was when the samples were taken. Whoever gave the sample was an adult aged 18-55 years in Boston. This TCR was recovered from a person between 18 and 59 years old who received the Ad26.COV2.S COVID-19 vaccine or a placebo. J is TRBJ2-1 and V is TRBV19; the D gene could be TRBD1 or TRBD2 (5 bases each). The source was peripheral blood, collected in a trial of Ad26.COV2.S vaccine versus placebo. CDR3 bases: TGTGCCAGTAGTAAGGGGACCTCCTACAATGAGCAGTTCTTC. As protein: CASSKGTSYNEQFF.